The 31 T cell receptor beta chains presented below share a single source sample, sequenced in a study of T cells in Graves' hyperthyroidism and ophthalmopathy (dated by TCRdb to 2018 to 2020). Library prep was done by multiplex PCR. Data came from an Illumina HiSeq 2000. The TCR beta CDR3 regions were amplified from RNA transcripts. The first round of RT-PCR for the TCR CDR3 was performed with the HTBI primer set and the Qiagen OneStep RT-PCR kit. Using fastp at Q25 and MiXCR, TCRdb reprocessed the public reads and kept productive beta chains. Each entry is one CDR3 protein sequence, shown with its most common DNA and genes. In this sample the table shows about 560,000 distinct CDR3 sequences, around 15% of which occur a single time. The ten largest clonotypes hold over 11% of the sample. Sequenced sample: blood. The receptors stem from a woman between 40 and 50 years old with Graves' hyperthyroidism.

This clonotype was observed at least ten times. The V gene is TRBV2, the J gene TRBJ1-1, with D possibly matching TRBD1 (5 bases). The CDR3 spans 14 residues. From germline, CDR1 is SNHLY and CDR2 FYNNEI. V lost 3 bases and J 0 bases, leaving 8 bases between the germline ends. The CDR3 here is CASSDQGMNTEAFF. CDR3 coding DNA: TGTGCCAGCAGTGATCAGGGAATGAACACTGAAGCTTTCTTT.

This clonotype was counted a few times. This may stem from a read error, because a much larger clone lies one nucleotide away. This chain joins TRBV6-1 and TRBJ2-7; D ambiguous. The CDR3 is made up of 16 amino acids. Germline CDR1 is MNHNS and CDR2 is SASEGT. V was clipped by 1 base and J by 7 bases, with 20 bases between them. CDR3: CASSEDLVSVLDEQYF. The DNA of the CDR3 is TGTGCCAGCAGTGAAGATCTAGTTTCCGTCCTCGATGAGCAGTACTTC.

This clonotype was seen at least ten times. For the CDR3, the DNA is TGTGCCAGCAGGAAACAGGGAAGAGAGACCCAGTACTTC. Protein: CASRKQGRETQYF. This chain links TRBV28 with TRBJ2-5; D may be TRBD1 (6 bases). The germline V gene has CDR1 MDHEN and CDR2 SYDVKM. With 6 bases removed from V and 4 bases from J, the gap between germline ends came to 12 bases. The CDR3 is made up of 13 amino acids.

A few counts support this clonotype. This chain connects TRBV9 to TRBJ2-3, with a tentative D call TRBD2 (6 bases). The CDR3 consists of 15 residues. CDR1 SGDLS and CDR2 YYNGEE come from the germline V gene. The germline V and J ends were trimmed by 5 bases and 2 bases, with 15 bases remaining between them. CDR3: CASRVGEALTDTQYF. DNA for the CDR3: TGTGCCAGCAGGGTGGGGGAGGCCCTCACAGATACGCAGTATTTT.

This chain joins TRBV19 and TRBJ2-1, with a possible D match to TRBD2 (5 bases). Trimming took 7 bases from V and 3 from J, leaving 7 bases between them. The CDR3 has 12 amino acids. From germline, CDR1 is LNHDA and CDR2 SQIVND (reference sequence). For the CDR3, the DNA is TGTGCCAGTAACGCGGGCTACAATGAGCAGTTCTTC. This codes for CASNAGYNEQFF.

The table lists this clonotype with many counts. V and J are TRBV5-4 and TRBJ2-7, with D possibly matching TRBD1 (5 bases). CDR1 and CDR2 from the germline V gene are SGHNT and YYREEE (reference sequence). The V gene lost 0 bases and the J gene lost 6 bases, with 16 bases spanning the gap. This CDR3 region has 15 residues. CDR3 amino acids: CASSLVPGNLGEQYF. The CDR3 bases are TGTGCCAGCAGCTTGGTCCCAGGGAATTTGGGCGAGCAGTACTTC.

V is TRBV13 and J is TRBJ2-5; weak D call: TRBD1 (5 bases). V was trimmed by 3 bases and J by 5 bases, leaving 10 bases between them. Germline V gene lookup returns CDR1 PRHDT and CDR2 FYEKMQ (reference sequence). The CDR3 consists of 13 residues. The CDR3 DNA reads TGTGCCAGCAGCTTTTGGGGCTTTGAGACCCAGTACTTC. Translated, it gives CASSFWGFETQYF.

This clonotype was seen a few times. The chain links TRBV6-6 to TRBJ2-2, with 7 bases fitting TRBD2. CDR1 is MNHNY and CDR2 is SVGAGI in the germline V gene (reference sequence). Trimming cost V 2 bases and J 2 bases; bases outside gene matches: 8. The CDR3 loop spans 17 amino acids. The CDR3 sequence is CASSYTLAGQNTGELFF. DNA for the CDR3: TGTGCCAGCAGTTACACGTTAGCGGGCCAAAACACCGGGGAGCTGTTTTTT.

This clonotype was detected only a few times. The V and J genes are TRBV5-1 and TRBJ1-1; D is unclear. V was shortened by 1 base and J by 0 bases, with 10 bases between the two germline ends. From germline, CDR1 is SGHRS and CDR2 YFSETQ. The CDR3 consists of 15 residues. CDR3 sequence: CASSLYVGMNTEAFF. The CDR3 region has the DNA TGCGCCAGCAGCTTGTATGTAGGGATGAACACTGAAGCTTTCTTT.

The V gene is TRBV19, the J gene TRBJ2-7, with 11 nucleotides matching TRBD2. Germline lookup yields CDR1 LNHDA and CDR2 SQIVND (reference sequence). After removal of 3 bases from V and 6 bases from J, the junction contained 10 bases not matched to a gene. The CDR3 is made up of 16 amino acids. Here the CDR3 DNA reads TGTGCCAGTAGTATCGGACTAGCGGGTCCAGGGGGCGAGCAGTACTTC. Translated: CASSIGLAGPGGEQYF. The variable domain in full, completed from reference TRBV19 and TRBJ2-7, reads DGGITQSPKYLFRKEGQNVTLSCEQNLNHDAMYWYRQDPGQGLRLIYYSQIVNDFQKGDIAEGYSVSREKKESFPLTVTSAQKNPTAFYLCASSIGLAGPGGEQYFGPGTRLTVT.

A few counts support this clonotype. The CDR3 region is CASSLGRSGLETQYF. The DNA for the CDR3 is TGTGCCAGCAGCTTAGGGCGGTCGGGTTTGGAGACCCAGTACTTC. The chain uses TRBV7-6 and TRBJ2-5, with no clear D. Germline values: CDR1 SGHVS, CDR2 FNYEAQ. V was cut by 1 base and J by 5 bases, with 14 bases left in between. CDR3 length: 15 amino acids.

This clonotype was seen at least ten times. V gene TRBV6-8 combines with J gene TRBJ2-7; 10 bases agree with TRBD2. The J segment lost 3 bases and the V segment lost 0 bases, leaving 17 bases of the junction unmatched. Germline V gene lookup returns CDR1 MNHGY and CDR2 SAAAGT. CDR3 size: 20 residues. CDR3 sequence (DNA): TGTGCCAGCAGTTACTCGACACGGACTAGCGGTCGGCAGTTGGGCTACGAGCAGTACTTC. Translation: CASSYSTRTSGRQLGYEQYF.

V gene TRBV27 combines with J gene TRBJ2-1, with D perhaps TRBD2 (6 bases). Germline assignment: CDR1 MNHEY and CDR2 SMNVEV (reference sequence). The CDR3 runs to 13 residues. Between the trimmed V and J ends, which lost 10 bases and 6 bases, there was a span of 16 bases. CDR3 nucleotide sequence: TGTGCCACAGCCCTAGCGAGATCCAATGAGCAGTTCTTC. Protein sequence: CATALARSNEQFF.

This clonotype was detected only a few times. This chain joins TRBV5-1 and TRBJ2-2; 7 bases align to TRBD1. The CDR3 is made up of 15 amino acids. Losses at the gene ends were 1 base for V and 5 bases for J; bases not matched to a gene: 5. The germline V gene encodes CDR1 SGHRS and CDR2 YFSETQ. The CDR3 reads CASSLSLQGTGELFF. CDR3 coding DNA: TGCGCCAGCAGCTTGTCTCTACAGGGGACCGGGGAGCTGTTTTTT.

This chain links TRBV13 with TRBJ2-1; 10 nucleotides match TRBD1. The CDR3 contains 17 residues. Germline CDR1 PRHDT, CDR2 FYEKMQ (reference sequence). V lost 0 bases to trimming and J lost 7 bases; unmatched junction nucleotides: 9. In DNA, the CDR3 is TGTGCCAGCAGCTTAGGAGCCGGGACAGGGGCCCTAAATGAGCAGTTCTTC. This encodes CASSLGAGTGALNEQFF.

This clonotype was recorded at least ten times. This chain connects TRBV6-1 to TRBJ2-7, with a possible D match to TRBD1 (6 bases). CDR1 MNHNS and CDR2 SASEGT come from the germline V gene. CDR3 size: 16 residues. Trimming cost V 4 bases and J 0 bases, with 16 bases left between them. In DNA form, the CDR3 reads TGTGCCAGCAGTGGGAGAGGGGGTGCCCTCTCCTACGAGCAGTACTTC. This gives the protein CASSGRGGALSYEQYF.

The V and J genes are TRBV7-9 and TRBJ2-7; 10 positions agree with TRBD1. The CDR3 extends over 14 amino acids. Germline trimming cut 7 bases from V and 4 bases from J; bases unmatched to any gene: 7. CDR1 is SEHNR, CDR2 FQNEAQ, per germline (reference sequence). The CDR3 loop is CASTSTGGGYEQYF. In nucleotides, the CDR3 is TGTGCCAGCACCTCGACAGGGGGCGGGTACGAGCAGTACTTC.

This clonotype was found many times. The V gene is TRBV11-2, the J gene TRBJ2-7; 15 bases align to TRBD2. CDR1 is SGHAT and CDR2 is FQNNGV in the germline V gene. The CDR3 has 16 amino acids. J was trimmed by 3 bases and V by 4 bases; bases with no gene match: 4. The CDR3 here is CASSSGLAGGRYEQYF. In nucleotides, the CDR3 is TGTGCCAGCAGCTCGGGACTAGCGGGAGGCCGCTACGAGCAGTACTTC.

This clonotype was detected a few times. This chain links TRBV5-1 with TRBJ1-4; a possible D gene is TRBD1 (6 bases). There are 15 residues in the CDR3. The germline gives CDR1 SGHRS, CDR2 YFSETQ. The ends were cut back, 4 bases at V and 0 bases at J, with 10 bases in the middle. The CDR3 loop reads CASSMWTATNEKLFF. Written as DNA, the CDR3 is TGCGCCAGCAGCATGTGGACAGCAACTAATGAAAAACTGTTTTTT. The whole variable domain, remainder taken from reference TRBV5-1 and TRBJ1-4, is KAGVTQTPRYLIKTRGQQVTLSCSPISGHRSVSWYQQTPGQGLQFLFEYFSETQRNKGNFPGRFSGRQFSNSRSEMNVSTLELGDSALYLCASSMWTATNEKLFFGSGTQLSVL.

This clonotype was found many times. The V call is TRBV5-1, the J call TRBJ2-7; weak D call: TRBD2 (6 bases). The CDR3 spans 14 residues. Germline CDR1 is SGHRS and CDR2 is YFSETQ. V lost 4 bases and J 4 bases, leaving 15 bases between the germline ends. CDR3 in amino acids: CASSGGTPSYEQYF. CDR3 DNA sequence: TGCGCCAGCAGCGGCGGGACCCCTAGTTACGAGCAGTACTTC.

This clonotype occurred many times. The chain employs TRBV28 and TRBJ2-7; a weak D match, TRBD1 (5 bases). Germline V gene data show CDR1 as MDHEN and CDR2 as SYDVKM. CDR3 length equals 14 residues. V lost 6 bases and J 7 bases, leaving 19 bases between the germline ends. As DNA, the CDR3 is TGTGCCAGCAGGCGCCAGGGCGTTTCCGCGGAGCAGTACTTC. Its translation: CASRRQGVSAEQYF.

The table lists this clonotype with a few counts. J is TRBJ2-3 and V is TRBV4-1; possible D gene TRBD2, 5 bases. V lost 1 base to trimming and J lost 1 base, with 9 bases between them. Germline CDR1 reads MGHRA; CDR2 reads YSYEKL. CDR3 length equals 15 residues. DNA for the CDR3: TGCGCCAGCAGCCAAGGATTCGGGGGCACAGATACGCAGTATTTT. Protein: CASSQGFGGTDTQYF.

At least ten counts were recorded for this clonotype. V is TRBV10-3 and J is TRBJ2-7, with D perhaps given as TRBD1 or TRBD2 (5 bases each). CDR3 length equals 12 residues. The V end lost 4 bases, the J end lost 5 bases, and 9 bases lay between the germline ends. Germline CDR1 is ENHRY and CDR2 is SYGVKD. In DNA form, the CDR3 reads TGTGCCATCAGTGGGGTGGGGGACGAGCAGTACTTC. The encoded protein is CAISGVGDEQYF.

Regarding this clonotype: Given a much more abundant clone one base away, this may be a read error. The missing conserved phenylalanine or tryptophan at the end of this CDR3 makes a read error likely. V is TRBV10-2 and J is TRBJ2-7; possibly TRBD2 for D (6 bases). V gave up 2 bases and J gave up 7 bases, with 9 bases separating them. There are 12 residues in the CDR3. From germline, CDR1 is WSHSY and CDR2 SAAADI. The CDR3: CASSETTREQYL. CDR3 nucleotides: TGCGCCAGCAGTGAGACGACTAGAGAGCAGTACTTA.

This clonotype was observed at least ten times. The CDR3 sequence is CASSEALSPNFF. The CDR3 region has the DNA TGTGCCAGCAGTGAAGCGCTCAGCCCCAATTTCTTC. This chain uses TRBV2 with TRBJ2-1; D uncertain. This CDR3 has 12 residues. Germline values: CDR1 SNHLY, CDR2 FYNNEI. V gave up 0 bases and J gave up 16 bases, with 13 bases separating them.

The J gene is TRBJ2-7, the V gene TRBV5-4; 10 bases agree with TRBD2. The CDR3 has 15 residues. J lost 0 bases, V lost 4 bases, and 4 bases had no gene match. Germline assignment: CDR1 SGHNT and CDR2 YYREEE (reference sequence). CDR3 sequence: CASSPTSGHSYEQYF. CDR3 DNA sequence: TGTGCCAGCAGCCCGACTAGCGGGCACTCCTACGAGCAGTACTTC.

Comments on this clonotype: A read error is possible here, since a much larger clone lies one base away. V is TRBV6-1 and J is TRBJ2-5; 12 bases align to TRBD1. The germline V gene has CDR1 MNHNS and CDR2 SASEGT. The CDR3 is 15 residues long. Germline trimming cut 7 bases from V and 5 bases from J; bases unmatched to any gene: 8. In DNA, the CDR3 is TGTGCCAGCAATACCGGGACAGGGGGCTCGGAGACCCAGTACTTC. Translation: CASNTGTGGSETQYF.

Many counts were recorded for this clonotype. The gene calls are TRBV20-1 and TRBJ2-1, with D possibly TRBD1 on 6 matching bases. CDR1 is DFQATT and CDR2 is SNEGSKA in the germline V gene (reference sequence). The CDR3 loop spans 12 amino acids. Trimming stripped 6 bases from V and 5 bases from J, with 11 bases between. The CDR3 DNA is TGCAGTGCCGATGGACAGCACAATGAGCAGTTCTTC. It encodes CSADGQHNEQFF.

The CDR3 reads CAGDRGESNEKLFF. Written as DNA, the CDR3 is TGTGCCGGGGACAGGGGGGAATCTAATGAAAAACTGTTTTTT. The chain employs TRBV30 and TRBJ1-4; 11 nucleotides align to TRBD1. CDR3 size: 14 residues. V gave up 8 bases and J gave up 3 bases; unmatched junction bases: 5. Germline V CDR1 and CDR2: GTSNPN, SVGIG (reference sequence).

This clonotype was recorded many times. V and J are TRBV12-3 or TRBV12-4 and TRBJ2-6; 7 nucleotides agree with TRBD2. The CDR3 runs to 17 residues. V gave up 3 bases and J gave up 1 base; unmatched junction bases: 6. CDR3 region: CASSLGTIRSGANVLTF. In nucleotides, the CDR3 is TGTGCCAGCAGTTTGGGGACTATCCGTTCTGGGGCCAACGTCCTGACTTTC.

This clonotype was seen repeatedly, ten times or more. The rearrangement joins TRBV12-3 or TRBV12-4 to TRBJ2-1; 7 nucleotides align to TRBD2. J lost 4 bases, V lost 5 bases, and 5 bases had no gene match. CDR3 size: 14 residues. The CDR3 nucleotides are TGTGCCAGCAGTAGGGGAGGGGATTACAATGAGCAGTTCTTC. Encoded protein: CASSRGGDYNEQFF.